A single sample gave rise to the 29 T cell receptor beta chains below, sequenced in a study of T cell responses to AZD1222 COVID-19 vaccine. The assay was immunoSEQ multiplex PCR, and TCRdb's table has in-frame clones only and misses some. The top ten hold around 4.5% of the sample, which has just under 80,000 clones, approximately 92% seen once. The sample was peripheral blood, taken 28 days after the second AZD1222 dose. These receptors came from an adult who received the AZD1222 COVID-19 vaccine.

This sequence joins TRBV19 and TRBJ2-1; D is perhaps TRBD1 or TRBD2 (5 bases each). Germline CDR1 LNHDA, CDR2 SQIVND (reference sequence). The V gene lost 1 base and the J gene lost 13 bases, with 20 bases spanning the gap. This CDR3 is built from 15 residues. The CDR3 coding sequence is TGTGCCAGTAGTATAGGGTTGGGGACCACCTCCCCCCAGTTCTTC. As protein: CASSIGLGTTSPQFF.

This chain links TRBV28 with TRBJ2-2; D is possibly TRBD1 (5 bases). Germline CDR1 and CDR2: MDHEN and SYDVKM. This CDR3 is 16 amino acids long. The V end was cut by 6 bases, the J end by 5 bases, with 19 bases between. As DNA, the CDR3 is TGTGCCAGCAGACCATCGGCCGGCGCAGGGACCGGGGAGCTGTTTTTT. This sequence encodes CASRPSAGAGTGELFF.

The rearrangement joins TRBV11-3 to TRBJ2-1; D is perhaps TRBD2 (6 bases). The CDR3 length is 16 residues. With 4 bases removed from V and 0 bases from J, the gap between germline ends came to 13 bases. Per the germline V gene, CDR1 is SGHNT and CDR2 is YENEEA. The chain's CDR3 is CASSSALGGSYNEQFF. The DNA for the CDR3 is TGTGCCAGCAGCTCCGCCTTGGGGGGCTCCTACAATGAGCAGTTCTTC.

This chain joins TRBV5-1 and TRBJ2-7, with D unresolved. Trimming cost V 3 bases and J 1 base, with 5 bases left between them. Germline lookup yields CDR1 SGHRS and CDR2 YFSETQ. The CDR3 has 12 amino acids. The CDR3 bases are TGCGCCAGCAGCTCCCCATCCTACGAGCAGTACTTC. It translates to CASSSPSYEQYF.

The chain carries TRBV7-2 and TRBJ2-3; D is ambiguous. V lost 1 base, J lost 4 bases, and 9 bases lay in between. The CDR3 length is 14 residues. CDR1 SGHTA and CDR2 FQGNSA come from the germline V gene. The CDR3 nucleotides read TGTGCCAGCAGCTTAGTCGGGTGGTCAGATACGCAGTATTTT. It is translated as CASSLVGWSDTQYF.

The rearrangement joins TRBV18 to TRBJ1-1, with 9 bases aligning to TRBD1. The CDR3 is 14 amino acids. Trimming at V came to 6 bases and at J to 7 bases, leaving 9 bases not matched to a gene. Per germline, CDR1 KGHSH and CDR2 LQKENI. In nucleotides, the CDR3 is TGTGCCAGCTCCAAAACAGGGGGCGATGATGAAGCTTTCTTT. Translated: CASSKTGGDDEAFF.

The rearrangement uses TRBV4-1 and TRBJ1-4; D is unclear. The CDR3 has 15 residues. Per germline, CDR1 MGHRA and CDR2 YSYEKL. The V end was cut by 7 bases, the J end by 2 bases, with 14 bases between. The CDR3 here is CASILGLGTNEKLFF. In DNA, the CDR3 is TGCGCCAGCATCTTAGGTCTCGGCACTAATGAAAAACTGTTTTTT.

V is TRBV28 and J is TRBJ1-6; 7 bases match TRBD1. Trimming cost V 8 bases and J 9 bases; bases outside gene matches: 7. This CDR3 comprises 13 residues. Germline values: CDR1 MDHEN, CDR2 SYDVKM. CDR3 protein: CASGGTDGSPLHF. CDR3 in DNA: TGTGCCAGCGGGGGGACAGATGGTTCACCCCTCCACTTT.

The chain combines TRBV3-1 (or the pseudogene TRBV3-2) with TRBJ1-2; the D gene is possibly TRBD1 (5 bases). Trimming took 4 bases from V and 4 from J, leaving 16 bases between them. Per germline, CDR1 LGHDT and CDR2 YNNKEL (reference sequence). The CDR3 sequence is 15 residues long. The CDR3 nucleotides read TGTGCCAGCAGCCTGGGACGTGAGGGTGCCTATGGCTACACCTTC. It specifies CASSLGREGAYGYTF.

This clone was seen only once. The gene calls are TRBV6-2 or TRBV6-3 and TRBJ2-7; the D gene is possibly TRBD2 (6 bases). Trimming cost V 8 bases and J 2 bases, with 19 bases left between them. The germline V gene has CDR1 MNHEY and CDR2 SVGEGT. CDR3 size: 15 residues. This chain's CDR3 is CASGLSGTFTYEQYF. CDR3 nucleotides: TGTGCCAGCGGCCTTTCCGGGACTTTTACCTACGAGCAGTACTTC.

The V gene is TRBV6-5, the J gene TRBJ1-4; D is uncertain. V lost 6 bases and J lost 12, with 14 bases in between. The CDR3 is 12 residues long. CDR1 is MNHEY and CDR2 is SVGAGI in the germline V gene. CDR3 amino acids: CASRTQRHQLFF. For the CDR3, the DNA is TGTGCCAGCAGGACACAGCGTCACCAACTGTTTTTT.

The V and J genes are TRBV7-2 and TRBJ2-1; the match to TRBD1 covers 8 bases. J was trimmed by 6 bases and V by 5 bases; bases with no gene match: 9. Germline V CDR1 and CDR2: SGHTA, FQGNSA. There are 15 residues in the CDR3. CDR3 protein: CASSADRATPNEQFF. DNA of the CDR3: TGTGCCAGCAGCGCGGACAGGGCTACCCCCAATGAGCAGTTCTTC.

The DNA of the CDR3 is TGTGCCAGCAGGAAGCCGGGACAGAGCAATGAGCAGTTCTTC. Amino acid sequence: CASRKPGQSNEQFF. The chain recombines TRBV11-2 with TRBJ2-1; the match to TRBD1 covers 7 bases. The CDR3 extends over 14 amino acids. CDR1 and CDR2 from the germline V gene are SGHAT and FQNNGV. V trimming: 6 bases; J trimming: 6 bases; junction bases outside the gene matches: 8.

The chain has TRBV28 and TRBJ2-2; D gene ambiguous. The CDR3 sequence is 14 residues long. CDR1 is MDHEN, CDR2 SYDVKM, per germline. The ends were cut back, 6 bases at V and 0 bases at J, with 8 bases in the middle. CDR3 sequence (DNA): TGTGCCAGCAGCCCCCGACCGAACACCGGGGAGCTGTTTTTT. The encoded protein is CASSPRPNTGELFF.

The rearrangement joins TRBV6-5 to TRBJ2-7, with 7 positions matching TRBD1. J lost 0 bases, V lost 0 bases, and 5 bases had no gene match. Germline-derived CDR1 and CDR2 are MNHEY and SVGAGI. This CDR3 is 16 amino acids long. The CDR3 DNA sequence: TGTGCCAGCAGTTACTCTCAAGGACAGGTCTCCTACGAGCAGTACTTC. Amino acids: CASSYSQGQVSYEQYF.

The rearrangement joins TRBV12-3 or TRBV12-4 to TRBJ1-3; a possible D gene is TRBD1 (6 bases). V was cut by 8 bases and J by 2 bases, with 10 bases left in between. CDR3 size: 13 residues. The CDR3 loop reads CASGKGAGNTIYF. The CDR3 DNA reads TGTGCCAGCGGGAAGGGGGCTGGAAACACCATATATTTT.

The CDR3 nucleotides read TGTGCCAGCAGCTTATGGGAGGGGGTGGAGACCCAGTACTTC. Encoded protein: CASSLWEGVETQYF. The chain has TRBV11-2 and TRBJ2-5; D perhaps matches TRBD2 (7 bases). This CDR3 has 14 residues. Between the trimmed V and J ends, which lost 2 bases and 5 bases, there was a span of 12 bases. CDR1 and CDR2 from the germline V gene are SGHAT and FQNNGV.

The rearrangement uses TRBV7-8 and TRBJ2-1; TRBD2 matches at 10 bases. Germline-derived CDR1 and CDR2 are SGHVS and FQNEAQ. CDR3 length: 18 amino acids. The J segment lost 10 bases and the V segment lost 0 bases, leaving 15 bases of the junction unmatched. CDR3 in DNA: TGTGCCAGCAGCTTAGCGAGGACTAGCGGTAGTCTTAATTCGGAGCAGTTCTTC. Protein product: CASSLARTSGSLNSEQFF.

The chain joins TRBV5-1 to TRBJ2-3; TRBD2 agrees at 9 bases. The CDR3 is 16 residues long. Unmatched junction bases numbered 8, after V lost 0 bases and J lost 6 bases. Germline V gene sequence: CDR1 SGHRS, CDR2 YFSETQ. The CDR3 region is CASSLDGSGRADTQYF. The CDR3 DNA is TGCGCCAGCAGCTTGGATGGTAGCGGGAGAGCGGATACGCAGTATTTT.

The genes are TRBV12-3 or TRBV12-4 and TRBJ2-7; D is uncertain. The CDR3 covers 11 residues. Trimming took 5 bases from V and 1 from J, leaving 3 bases between them. The CDR3 loop reads CASSKSYEQYF. In nucleotides, the CDR3 is TGTGCCAGCAGTAAGTCCTACGAGCAGTACTTC.

The count of this clone is one. The V gene is TRBV19, the J gene TRBJ2-7, with a possible D match to TRBD1 (5 bases). Germline V gene sequence: CDR1 LNHDA, CDR2 SQIVND (reference sequence). Trimming shortened V by 1 base and J by 0 bases, and 7 bases separated the two germline ends. CDR3 length: 14 amino acids. The CDR3 reads CASSIGQSSYEQYF. The CDR3 DNA reads TGTGCCAGTAGTATAGGACAGAGCTCCTACGAGCAGTACTTC.

The chain couples TRBV15 to TRBJ1-2, with 8 bases that match TRBD1. V lost 3 bases to trimming and J lost 5 bases; unmatched junction nucleotides: 2. The CDR3 is 13 amino acids. Germline loops: CDR1 LNHNV, CDR2 YYDKDF (reference sequence). The CDR3 is CATSRWTGYGYTF. The CDR3 bases are TGTGCCACCAGCAGGTGGACAGGGTATGGCTACACCTTC.

The rearrangement uses TRBV7-9 and TRBJ2-1; 7 nucleotides align to TRBD2. The V and J ends lost 7 bases and 0 bases, in that order; junction bases with no gene match: 9. The CDR3 contains 16 residues. CDR1 and CDR2 (germline): SEHNR, FQNEAQ (reference sequence). This chain's CDR3 is CASMQLAQSSYNEQFF. The CDR3 nucleotides are TGTGCCAGCATGCAACTAGCGCAAAGCTCCTACAATGAGCAGTTCTTC.

V usage is TRBV6-6 and J usage is TRBJ1-1; TRBD1 is a possible D gene (6 bases). Germline CDR1 MNHNY, CDR2 SVGAGI (reference sequence). Deletions cut 6 bases from V and 1 base from J, with 15 bases between. The CDR3 sequence is 15 residues long. The CDR3 DNA follows: TGTGCCAGCAGAGATACCGGGACATCGAACACTGAAGCTTTCTTT. Protein product: CASRDTGTSNTEAFF.

This sequence joins TRBV7-2 and TRBJ1-1; D perhaps matches TRBD1 (6 bases). CDR1 and CDR2 from the germline V gene are SGHTA and FQGNSA. The CDR3 totals 16 residues. With 3 bases removed from V and 5 bases from J, the gap between germline ends came to 19 bases. The CDR3 sequence: CASSLIADRVLTEAFF. CDR3 DNA: TGTGCCAGCAGCTTGATCGCGGACAGAGTTTTAACTGAAGCTTTCTTT.

The CDR3 DNA is TGCGCCAGCAGACTTGCCACAGCGGGAGAGACAGATACGCAGTATTTT. As protein: CASRLATAGETDTQYF. The chain has TRBV5-1 and TRBJ2-3, with TRBD2 identical over 8 bases. Germline trimming cut 5 bases from V and 3 bases from J; bases unmatched to any gene: 11. Germline V gives CDR1 SGHRS, CDR2 YFSETQ. The CDR3 is 16 residues long.

The rearrangement links TRBV4-2 to TRBJ1-2, with TRBD1 matching over 8 bases. This CDR3 is built from 17 residues. From germline, CDR1 is LGHNA and CDR2 YNFKEQ. The trim removed 4 bases at V and 5 bases at J, leaving 15 bases unmatched. The chain's CDR3 is CASSLWVGQGEEYGYTF. CDR3 in DNA: TGTGCCAGCAGCCTCTGGGTAGGACAGGGTGAAGAATATGGCTACACCTTC.

This rearrangement joins TRBV27 to TRBJ1-1; D possibly corresponds to TRBD1 (5 bases). V was trimmed by 4 bases and J by 8 bases, leaving 14 bases between them. This CDR3 comprises 13 residues. Germline CDR1 reads MNHEY; CDR2 reads SMNVEV (reference sequence). This chain's CDR3 is CASSSITGAEAFF. In nucleotides, the CDR3 is TGTGCCAGCAGTTCCATAACAGGAGCCGAAGCTTTCTTT.

The chain couples TRBV12-3 or TRBV12-4 to TRBJ2-1, with D unresolved. The CDR3 extends over 13 amino acids. V was shortened by 2 bases and J by 3 bases, with 5 bases between the two germline ends. CDR3 residues: CASSLPIYNEQFF. The CDR3 DNA reads TGTGCCAGCAGTTTACCCATCTACAATGAGCAGTTCTTC.